Sequencing of this T cell receptor beta chain was carried out in a study of identifying expanded T cells in peripheral blood. This CDR3 comprises 14 residues. Germline V gene lookup returns CDR1 SGHRS and CDR2 YFSETQ. V lost 4 bases and J lost 1, with 11 bases in between. TCRdb's table, derived via immunoSEQ multiplex PCR, lists solely in-frame clones and lacks some. The sample includes approximately 100,000 clones, 87% seen only once; the top ten take approximately 18%. This rearrangement joins TRBV5-1 to TRBJ1-1, with no clear D. This receptor was identified in a person between 18 and 69 years old in good health. The specimen sequenced was blood. CDR3 amino acids: CASSHQASNTEAFF. DNA for the CDR3: TGCGCCAGCAGCCACCAGGCTTCGAACACTGAAGCTTTCTTT. Drawing the rest from reference TRBV5-1 and TRBJ1-1, the complete variable domain is KAGVTQTPRYLIKTRGQQVTLSCSPISGHRSVSWYQQTPGQGLQFLFEYFSETQRNKGNFPGRFSGRQFSNSRSEMNVSTLELGDSALYLCASSHQASNTEAFFGQGTRLTVV.